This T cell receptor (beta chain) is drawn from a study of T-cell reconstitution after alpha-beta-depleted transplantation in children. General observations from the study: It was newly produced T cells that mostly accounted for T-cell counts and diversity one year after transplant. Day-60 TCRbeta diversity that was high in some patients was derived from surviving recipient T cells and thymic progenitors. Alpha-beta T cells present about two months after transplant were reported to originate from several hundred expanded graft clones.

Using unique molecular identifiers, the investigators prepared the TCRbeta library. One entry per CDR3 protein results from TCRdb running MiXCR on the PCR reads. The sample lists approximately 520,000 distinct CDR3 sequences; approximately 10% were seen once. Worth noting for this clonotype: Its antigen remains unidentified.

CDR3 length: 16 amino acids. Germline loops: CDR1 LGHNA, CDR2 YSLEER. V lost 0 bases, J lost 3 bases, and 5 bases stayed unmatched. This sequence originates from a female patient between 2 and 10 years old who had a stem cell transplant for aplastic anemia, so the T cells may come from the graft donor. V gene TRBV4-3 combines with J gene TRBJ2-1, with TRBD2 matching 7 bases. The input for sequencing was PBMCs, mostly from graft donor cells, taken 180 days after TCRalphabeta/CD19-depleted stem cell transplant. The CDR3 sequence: CASSQDYAGDYNEQFF. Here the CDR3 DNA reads TGCGCCAGCAGCCAAGATTACGCGGGAGACTACAATGAGCAGTTCTTC.